Below are 8 T cell receptor beta chains sequenced from a single sample in a study of T cell clonality in common variable immunodeficiency. Study observations and caveats: Common variable immunodeficiency TCR beta sequences reportedly had fewer deletions and N-nucleotide insertions.

Their specific antigens are unknown. Some clones are missing from TCRdb's copy, which holds only in-frame ones; the method was immunoSEQ multiplex PCR. The sample is made up of over 30,000 clones, none counted only once. The sequenced sample was peripheral blood mononuclear cells. These receptors all stem from a human donor with common variable immunodeficiency.

Many counts were recorded for this clone. The read halts 3 residues ahead of the CDR3 end, with the missing end drawn from the germline J gene. The rearrangement links TRBV20-1 to TRBJ2-4; 11 bases are a match to TRBD1. V lost 5 bases to trimming and J lost 1 base; unmatched junction nucleotides: 10. The CDR3 has 17 residues. Germline V lookup: CDR1 DFQATT, CDR2 SNEGSKA (reference sequence). The chain's CDR3 is CSAPTPGTGGAKNIQYF. The DNA read from the CDR3 is TGCAGTGCTCCAACCCCCGGGACAGGGGGGGCCAAAAACATT.

Of note for this clone: The read terminates 3 residues before the CDR3 end, so the remaining end is supplied by the germline J gene. The chain is built from TRBV30 and TRBJ2-5; unclear D gene. Trimming took 2 bases from V and 2 from J, leaving 3 bases between them. The germline CDR1 and CDR2 sequences are GTSNPN and SVGIG (reference sequence). The CDR3 runs to 11 residues. CDR3 region: CAWSSQETQYF. CDR3 DNA (partial): TGTGCCTGGAGTTCTCAAGAGACC.

This clone was recorded at least ten times. CDR3 in amino acids: CASSMTGLAGGSTDTQYF. The sequenced CDR3 bases are TGTGCCAGTAGTATGACCGGACTAGCGGGGGGGAGCACAGATACG. The chain carries TRBV19 and TRBJ2-3; 15 positions match TRBD2. The read stops 3 residues short of the end of the CDR3; the missing end is completed from the germline J gene. The V and J ends lost 3 bases and 0 bases, in that order; junction bases with no gene match: 4. CDR3 length equals 18 residues. Germline CDR1 is LNHDA and CDR2 is SQIVND (reference sequence). Full variable domain (remainder filled in from reference TRBV19 and TRBJ2-3): DGGITQSPKYLFRKEGQNVTLSCEQNLNHDAMYWYRQDPGQGLRLIYYSQIVNDFQKGDIAEGYSVSREKKESFPLTVTSAQKNPTAFYLCASSMTGLAGGSTDTQYFGPGTRLTVL.

This clone was seen a handful of times. With the read ending 3 residues before the CDR3 end, the germline J gene is used to fill in that end. V is TRBV30 and J is TRBJ1-5, with D possibly being TRBD1 (6 bases). V lost 2 bases and J lost 2, with 10 bases in between. Looked up from germline, CDR1 is GTSNPN and CDR2 is SVGIG (reference sequence). The CDR3 is made up of 14 amino acids. The CDR3 reads CAWSQGLGNQPQHF. The CDR3 bases that were read are TGTGCCTGGAGTCAGGGGCTTGGCAATCAGCCC.

Notes on this clone: The sequenced fragment ends 3 residues before the CDR3 boundary, so the rest is inferred from the germline J gene. The gene calls are TRBV6-1 and TRBJ2-5; possible D gene TRBD2, 5 bases. Between the trimmed V and J ends, which lost 0 bases and 3 bases, there was a span of 11 bases. The CDR3 runs to 15 residues. Germline values: CDR1 MNHNS, CDR2 SASEGT. The covered CDR3 bases are TGTGCCAGCAGTGAAGCGGGAACTAGTGAAGAGACC. Translating gives CASSEAGTSEET. From start to end, the CDR3 is CASSEAGTSEETQYF.

Relative to its sample, this clone is large. With the read ending 3 residues before the CDR3 end, the germline J gene is used to fill in that end. V gene TRBV14 combines with J gene TRBJ2-2; maybe TRBD1 (6 bases). Germline CDR1 and CDR2: SGHDN and FVKESK. V was cut by 6 bases and J by 8 bases, with 7 bases left in between. The CDR3 runs to 11 residues. CDR3 bases read: TGTGCCAGCAGGGGGGCTGGGGAG. It codes for CASRGAGE. The full CDR3 reads CASRGAGELFF.

CDR3 DNA, as far as it was read: TGTGCCAGCTCAGGGACAGGATATCTCCAAGAGACC. Translation: CASSGTGYLQET. The whole CDR3 region reads CASSGTGYLQETQYF. The chain is built from TRBV18 and TRBJ2-5, with 8 bases matching TRBD1. The sequenced fragment ends 3 residues before the CDR3 boundary, so the rest is inferred from the germline J gene. Germline values: CDR1 KGHSH, CDR2 LQKENI. J gave up 1 base and V 5 bases, and 6 bases lay outside the gene matches. This CDR3 has 15 residues.

A few counts support this clone. The read gets to within 3 residues of the CDR3 end, and the germline J gene fills in the rest. The chain joins TRBV2 to TRBJ2-2; 10 bases are shared with TRBD1. V lost 9 bases and J lost 7; bases outside the gene matches: 20. This CDR3 comprises 18 residues. Germline lookup yields CDR1 SNHLY and CDR2 FYNNEI. CDR3 residues: CASQATRGQGKVGGELFF. CDR3 DNA (partial): TGTGCCAGTCAGGCTACTCGGGGACAGGGGAAGGTCGGCGGGGAG.